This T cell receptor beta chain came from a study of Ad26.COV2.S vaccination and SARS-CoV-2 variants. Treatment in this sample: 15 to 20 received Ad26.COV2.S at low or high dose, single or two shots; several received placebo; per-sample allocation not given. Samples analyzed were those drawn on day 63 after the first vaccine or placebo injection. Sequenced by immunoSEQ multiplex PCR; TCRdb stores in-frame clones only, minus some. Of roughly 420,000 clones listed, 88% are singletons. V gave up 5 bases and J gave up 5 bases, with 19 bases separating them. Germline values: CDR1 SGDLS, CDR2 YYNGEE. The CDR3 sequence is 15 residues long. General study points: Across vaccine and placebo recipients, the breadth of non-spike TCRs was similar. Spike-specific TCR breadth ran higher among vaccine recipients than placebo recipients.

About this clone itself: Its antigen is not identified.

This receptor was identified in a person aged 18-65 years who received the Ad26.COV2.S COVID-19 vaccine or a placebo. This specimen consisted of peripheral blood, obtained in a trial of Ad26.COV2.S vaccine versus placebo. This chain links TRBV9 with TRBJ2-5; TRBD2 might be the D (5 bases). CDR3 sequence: CASSALGTTGETQYF. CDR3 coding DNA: TGTGCCAGCAGTGCGCTTGGAACCACGGGGGAGACCCAGTACTTC.